The entry below describes one T cell receptor beta chain. The V and J ends lost 0 bases and 9 bases, in that order; junction bases with no gene match: 10. CDR3 size: 17 residues. Germline V lookup: CDR1 MDHEN, CDR2 SYDVKM. Some clones are missing from TCRdb's copy, which holds only in-frame ones; the method was immunoSEQ multiplex PCR. Of about 100,000 clones in the sample, 75% to 95% are singletons; the top ten hold around 1.2%. The data were obtained in a study of blood T cell repertoires in COVID-19. Background on the study: There were acute and convalescent COVID-19 samples, and they came from the United States, Italy and Spain.

The sample was peripheral blood. This sequence was found in a young woman with acute or convalescent COVID-19. The V call is TRBV28, the J call TRBJ1-6; 8 bases align to TRBD1. CDR3 DNA: TGTGCCAGCAGTTTATGGTCCCGGACAGGGCTGGGTTCACCCCTCCACTTT. Its protein is CASSLWSRTGLGSPLHF. The full variable domain, rest sourced from reference TRBV28 and TRBJ1-6, is DVKVTQSSRYLVKRTGEKVFLECVQDMDHENMFWYRQDPGLGLRLIYFSYDVKMKEKGDIPEGYSVSREKKERFSLILESASTNQTSMYLCASSLWSRTGLGSPLHFGNGTRLTVT.